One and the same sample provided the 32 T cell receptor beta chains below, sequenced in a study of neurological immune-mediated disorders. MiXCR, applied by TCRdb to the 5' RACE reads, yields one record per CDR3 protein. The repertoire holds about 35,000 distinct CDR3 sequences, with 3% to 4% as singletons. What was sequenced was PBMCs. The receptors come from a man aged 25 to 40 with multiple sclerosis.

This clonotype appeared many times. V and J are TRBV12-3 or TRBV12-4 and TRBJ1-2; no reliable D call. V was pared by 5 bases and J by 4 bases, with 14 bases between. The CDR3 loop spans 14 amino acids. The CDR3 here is CASSLALLIYGYTF. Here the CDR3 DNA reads TGTGCCAGCAGTCTGGCACTGTTGATCTATGGCTACACCTTC.

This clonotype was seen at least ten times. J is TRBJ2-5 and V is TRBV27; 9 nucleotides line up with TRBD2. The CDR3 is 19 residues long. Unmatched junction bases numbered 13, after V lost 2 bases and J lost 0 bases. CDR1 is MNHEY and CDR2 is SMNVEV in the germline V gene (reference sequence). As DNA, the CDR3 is TGTGCCAGCAGTTTACGGCGGTTAGCGGGGGCCCCGTACCAAGAGACCCAGTACTTC. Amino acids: CASSLRRLAGAPYQETQYF.

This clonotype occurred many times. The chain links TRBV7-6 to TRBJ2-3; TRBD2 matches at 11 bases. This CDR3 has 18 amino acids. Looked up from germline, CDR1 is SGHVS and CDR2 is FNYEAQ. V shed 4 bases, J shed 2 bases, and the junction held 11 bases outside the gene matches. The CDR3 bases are TGTGCCAGCAGCTCCTCGGTAGCGGGGGGGCCTTTCACAGATACGCAGTATTTT. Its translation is CASSSSVAGGPFTDTQYF.

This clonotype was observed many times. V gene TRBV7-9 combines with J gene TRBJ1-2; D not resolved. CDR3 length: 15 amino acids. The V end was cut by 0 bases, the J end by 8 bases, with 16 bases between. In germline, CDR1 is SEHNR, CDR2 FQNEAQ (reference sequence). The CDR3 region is CASSLAGSRSFGYTF. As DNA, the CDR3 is TGTGCCAGCAGCTTAGCCGGGTCCCGATCGTTCGGCTACACCTTC.

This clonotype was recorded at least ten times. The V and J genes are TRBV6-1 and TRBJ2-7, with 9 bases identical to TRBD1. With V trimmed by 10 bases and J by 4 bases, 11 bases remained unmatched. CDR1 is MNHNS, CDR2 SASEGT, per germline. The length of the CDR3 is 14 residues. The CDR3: CATAYRGRVYEQYF. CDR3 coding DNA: TGTGCCACAGCGTACAGGGGGCGAGTTTACGAGCAGTACTTC.

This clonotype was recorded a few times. The CDR3 reads CASSLGYYTEAFF. The CDR3 DNA reads TGTGCCAGCAGCTTGGGGTATTACACTGAAGCTTTCTTT. This chain connects TRBV6-2 or TRBV6-3 to TRBJ1-1, with D hard to call. CDR1 MNHEY and CDR2 SVGEGT come from the germline V gene. This CDR3 comprises 13 residues. The V end was cut by 6 bases, the J end by 3 bases, with 11 bases between.

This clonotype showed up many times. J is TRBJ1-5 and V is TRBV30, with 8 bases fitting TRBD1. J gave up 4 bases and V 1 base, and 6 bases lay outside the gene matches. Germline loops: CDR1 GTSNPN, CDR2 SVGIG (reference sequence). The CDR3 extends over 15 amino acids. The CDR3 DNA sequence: TGTGCCTGGAGTGCAGGACAGGGAAGAAATCAGCCCCAGCATTTT. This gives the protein CAWSAGQGRNQPQHF.

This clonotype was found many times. DNA for the CDR3: TGTGCCAGCAGCGTAGCTTTAGCGGGGGGGCCCAATGAGCAGTTCTTC. Translated: CASSVALAGGPNEQFF. The chain couples TRBV9 to TRBJ2-1; 11 bases map to TRBD2. Unmatched junction bases numbered 5, after V lost 0 bases and J lost 6 bases. Germline lookup yields CDR1 SGDLS and CDR2 YYNGEE. This CDR3 spans 16 amino acids.

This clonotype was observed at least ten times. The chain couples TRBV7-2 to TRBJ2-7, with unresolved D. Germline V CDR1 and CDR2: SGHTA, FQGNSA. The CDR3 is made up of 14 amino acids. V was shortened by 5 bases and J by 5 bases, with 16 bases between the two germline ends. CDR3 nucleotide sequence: TGTGCCAGCAGCAAGTCTTATGGTGAGGACGAGCAGTACTTC. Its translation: CASSKSYGEDEQYF.

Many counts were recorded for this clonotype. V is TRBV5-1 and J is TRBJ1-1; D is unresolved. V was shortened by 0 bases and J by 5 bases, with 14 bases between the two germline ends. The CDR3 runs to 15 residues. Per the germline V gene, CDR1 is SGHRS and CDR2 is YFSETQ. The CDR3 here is CASSLATGVGTEAFF. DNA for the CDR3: TGCGCCAGCAGCTTGGCCACGGGTGTAGGGACTGAAGCTTTCTTT.

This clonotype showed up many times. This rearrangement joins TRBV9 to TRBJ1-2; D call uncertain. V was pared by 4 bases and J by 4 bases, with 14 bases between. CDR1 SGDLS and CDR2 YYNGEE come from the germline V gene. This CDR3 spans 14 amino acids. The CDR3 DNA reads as TGTGCCAGCAGCCCTCAAGTGGAGAGCTATGGCTACACCTTC. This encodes CASSPQVESYGYTF.

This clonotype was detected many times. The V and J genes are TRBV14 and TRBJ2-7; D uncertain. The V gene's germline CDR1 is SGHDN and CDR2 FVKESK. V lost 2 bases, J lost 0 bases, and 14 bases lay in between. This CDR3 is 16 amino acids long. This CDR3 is CASSQLSWLGSYEQYF. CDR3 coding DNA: TGTGCCAGCAGCCAACTCAGCTGGTTAGGCTCCTACGAGCAGTACTTC. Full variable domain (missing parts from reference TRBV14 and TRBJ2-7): EAGVTQFPSHSVIEKGQTVTLRCDPISGHDNLYWYRRVMGKEIKFLLHFVKESKQDESGMPNNRFLAERTGGTYSTLKVQPAELEDSGVYFCASSQLSWLGSYEQYFGPGTRLTVT.

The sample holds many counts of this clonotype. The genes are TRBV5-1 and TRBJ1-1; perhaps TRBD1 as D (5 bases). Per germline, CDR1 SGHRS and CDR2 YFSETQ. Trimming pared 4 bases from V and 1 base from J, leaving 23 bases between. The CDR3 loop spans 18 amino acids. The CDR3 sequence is CASSMTDEWYSRNTEAFF. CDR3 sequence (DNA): TGCGCCAGCAGCATGACAGATGAATGGTATTCAAGGAACACTGAAGCTTTCTTT.

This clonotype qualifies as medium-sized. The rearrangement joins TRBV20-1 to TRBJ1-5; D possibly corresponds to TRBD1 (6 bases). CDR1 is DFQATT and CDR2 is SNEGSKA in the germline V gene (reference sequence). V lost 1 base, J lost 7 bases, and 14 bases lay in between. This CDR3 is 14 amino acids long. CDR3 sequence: CSARGGGRAQPQHF. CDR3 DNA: TGCAGTGCTAGAGGCGGGGGCAGGGCCCAGCCCCAGCATTTT.

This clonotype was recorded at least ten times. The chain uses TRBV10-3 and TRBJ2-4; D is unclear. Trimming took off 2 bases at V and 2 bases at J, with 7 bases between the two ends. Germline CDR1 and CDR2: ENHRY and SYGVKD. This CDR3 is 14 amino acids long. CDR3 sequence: CAISEGPTKNIQYF. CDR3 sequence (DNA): TGTGCCATCAGTGAGGGCCCGACCAAAAACATTCAGTACTTC.

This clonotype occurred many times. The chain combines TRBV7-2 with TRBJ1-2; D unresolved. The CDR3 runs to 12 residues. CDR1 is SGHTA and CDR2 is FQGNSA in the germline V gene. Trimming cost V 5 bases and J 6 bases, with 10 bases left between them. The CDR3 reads CASSPQTNGYTF. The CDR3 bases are TGTGCCAGCAGCCCCCAAACGAATGGCTACACCTTC.

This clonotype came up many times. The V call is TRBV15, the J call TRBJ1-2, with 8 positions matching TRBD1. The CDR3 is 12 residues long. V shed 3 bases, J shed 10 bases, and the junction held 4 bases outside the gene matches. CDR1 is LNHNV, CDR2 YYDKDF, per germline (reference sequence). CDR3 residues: CATSSIQGDYTF. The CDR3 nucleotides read TGTGCCACCAGCAGCATACAGGGGGACTACACCTTC.

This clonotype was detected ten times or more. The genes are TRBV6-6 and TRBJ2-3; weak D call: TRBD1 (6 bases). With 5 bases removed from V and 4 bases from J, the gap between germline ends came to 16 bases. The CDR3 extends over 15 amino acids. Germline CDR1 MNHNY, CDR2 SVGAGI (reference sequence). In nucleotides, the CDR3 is TGTGCCAGCAGTGCAAACAGGGTCTCCCCAGATACGCAGTATTTT. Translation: CASSANRVSPDTQYF.

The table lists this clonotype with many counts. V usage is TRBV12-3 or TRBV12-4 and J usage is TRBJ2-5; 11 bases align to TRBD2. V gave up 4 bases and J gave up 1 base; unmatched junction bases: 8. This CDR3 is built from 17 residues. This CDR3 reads CASSSSTSGEIQETQYF. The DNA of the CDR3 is TGTGCCAGCAGTTCGTCGACTAGCGGGGAGATCCAAGAGACCCAGTACTTC.

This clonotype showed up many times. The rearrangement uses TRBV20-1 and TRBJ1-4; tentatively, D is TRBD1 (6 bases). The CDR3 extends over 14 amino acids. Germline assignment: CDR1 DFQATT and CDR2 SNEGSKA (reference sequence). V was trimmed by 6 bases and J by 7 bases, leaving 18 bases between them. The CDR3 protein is CSAPGVPLGEKLFF. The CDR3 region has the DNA TGCAGTGCCCCAGGGGTCCCTTTAGGTGAAAAACTGTTTTTT.

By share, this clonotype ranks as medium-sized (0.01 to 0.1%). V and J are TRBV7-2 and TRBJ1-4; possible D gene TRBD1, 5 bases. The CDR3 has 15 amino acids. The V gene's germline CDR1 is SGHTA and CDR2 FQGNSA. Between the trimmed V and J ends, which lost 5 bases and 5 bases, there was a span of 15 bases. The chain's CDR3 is CASSPRGSPNEKLFF. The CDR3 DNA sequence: TGTGCCAGCAGCCCTCGGGGGAGCCCAAATGAAAAACTGTTTTTT.

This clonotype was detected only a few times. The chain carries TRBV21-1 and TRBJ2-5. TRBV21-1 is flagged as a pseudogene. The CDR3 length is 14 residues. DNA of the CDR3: TGTGCCAGCACCCGTTCGAAGGTCCAAGAGACCCAGTACTTC. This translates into CASTRSKVQETQYF.

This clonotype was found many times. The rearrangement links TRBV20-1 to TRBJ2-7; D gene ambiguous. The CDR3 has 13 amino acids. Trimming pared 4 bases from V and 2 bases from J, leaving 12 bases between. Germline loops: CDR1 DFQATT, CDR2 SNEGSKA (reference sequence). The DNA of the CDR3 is TGCAGTGCTAAGAGTCACCAAACCTACGAGCAGTACTTC. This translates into CSAKSHQTYEQYF.

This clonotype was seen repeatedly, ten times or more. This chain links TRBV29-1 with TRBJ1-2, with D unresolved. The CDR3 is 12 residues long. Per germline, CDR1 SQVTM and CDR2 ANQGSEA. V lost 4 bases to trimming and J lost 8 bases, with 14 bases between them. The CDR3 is CSVGRRGGGYTF. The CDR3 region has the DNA TGCAGCGTTGGACGGCGGGGAGGGGGCTACACCTTC.

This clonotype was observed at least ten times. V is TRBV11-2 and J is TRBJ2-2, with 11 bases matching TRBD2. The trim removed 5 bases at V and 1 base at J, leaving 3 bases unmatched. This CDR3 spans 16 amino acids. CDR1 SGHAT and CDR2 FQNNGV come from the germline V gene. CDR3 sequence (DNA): TGTGCCAGCAGCCTTACTAGCGGGGGGAACACCGGGGAGCTGTTTTTT. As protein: CASSLTSGGNTGELFF.

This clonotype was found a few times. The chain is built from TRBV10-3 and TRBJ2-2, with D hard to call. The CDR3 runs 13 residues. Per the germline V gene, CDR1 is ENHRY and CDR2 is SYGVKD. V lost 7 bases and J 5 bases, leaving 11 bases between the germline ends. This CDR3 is CAIMPQSTGELFF. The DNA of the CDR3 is TGTGCCATCATGCCCCAGTCAACCGGGGAGCTGTTTTTT.

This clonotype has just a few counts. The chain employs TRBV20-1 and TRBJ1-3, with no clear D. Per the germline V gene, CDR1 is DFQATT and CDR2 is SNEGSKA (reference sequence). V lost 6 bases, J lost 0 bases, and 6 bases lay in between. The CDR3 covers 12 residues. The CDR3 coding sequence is TGCAGTGCGGCCTACTCTGGAAACACCATATATTTT. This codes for CSAAYSGNTIYF.

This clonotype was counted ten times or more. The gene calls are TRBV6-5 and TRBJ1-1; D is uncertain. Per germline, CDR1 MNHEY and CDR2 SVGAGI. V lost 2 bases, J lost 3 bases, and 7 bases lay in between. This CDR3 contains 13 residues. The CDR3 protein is CASSYGGHTEAFF. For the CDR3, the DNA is TGTGCCAGCAGTTACGGAGGGCACACTGAAGCTTTCTTT.

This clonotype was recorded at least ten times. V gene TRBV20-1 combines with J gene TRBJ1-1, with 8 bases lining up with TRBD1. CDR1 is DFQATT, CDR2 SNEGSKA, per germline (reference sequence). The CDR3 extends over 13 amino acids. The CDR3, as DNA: TGCAGGGGTGATCAGGGGGCTAACACTGAAGCTTTCTTT. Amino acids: CRGDQGANTEAFF.

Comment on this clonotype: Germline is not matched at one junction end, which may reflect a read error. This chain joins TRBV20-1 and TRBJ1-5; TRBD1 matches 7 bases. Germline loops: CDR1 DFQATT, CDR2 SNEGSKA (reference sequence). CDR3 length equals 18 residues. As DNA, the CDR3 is TGCAGTGCTATTGGCCCAGGGGGGTCAGGGTATAGCAATCAGCCCCAGAATTTT. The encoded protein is CSAIGPGGSGYSNQPQNF.

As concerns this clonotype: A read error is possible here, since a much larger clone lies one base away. CDR3 sequence: CANTVRPYEQYF. In nucleotides, the CDR3 is TGTGCCAACACCGTGAGGCCCTACGAGCAGTACTTC. This sequence joins TRBV12-3 or TRBV12-4 and TRBJ2-7; D is unclear. The CDR3 extends over 12 amino acids. The germline V and J ends were trimmed by 10 bases and 2 bases, with 12 bases remaining between them.

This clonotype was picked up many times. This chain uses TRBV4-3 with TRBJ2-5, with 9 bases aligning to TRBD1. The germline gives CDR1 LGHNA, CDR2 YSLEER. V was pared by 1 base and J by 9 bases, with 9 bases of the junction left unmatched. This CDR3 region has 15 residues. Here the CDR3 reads CASSQGGDRGGAQYF. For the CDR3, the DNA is TGCGCCAGCAGCCAAGGTGGAGACAGGGGGGGGGCCCAGTACTTC.